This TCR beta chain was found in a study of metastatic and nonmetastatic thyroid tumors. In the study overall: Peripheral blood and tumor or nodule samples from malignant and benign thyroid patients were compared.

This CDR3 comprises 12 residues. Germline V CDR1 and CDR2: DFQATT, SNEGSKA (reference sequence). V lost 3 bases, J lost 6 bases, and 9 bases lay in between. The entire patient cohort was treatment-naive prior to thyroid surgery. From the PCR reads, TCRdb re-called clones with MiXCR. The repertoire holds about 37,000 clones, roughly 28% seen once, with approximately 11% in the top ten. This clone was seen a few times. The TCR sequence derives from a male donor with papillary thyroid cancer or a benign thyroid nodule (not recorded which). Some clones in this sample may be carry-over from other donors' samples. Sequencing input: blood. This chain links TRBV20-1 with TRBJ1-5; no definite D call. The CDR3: CSASDGVQPQHF. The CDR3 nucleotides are TGCAGTGCTAGTGACGGGGTTCAGCCCCAGCATTTT.